Below are 12 T cell receptor beta chains sequenced from a single sample in a study of control samples from healthy donors and cancer patients. Sequencing was performed with immunoSEQ multiplex PCR; in TCRdb, only in-frame clones are kept and a portion is missing. The table lists roughly 140,000 clones, 89% of them singletons, with just under 5% in the top ten. Sequences were obtained from blood. The receptors were sampled from a man aged 25-40 years in good health.

The V gene is TRBV7-3, the J gene TRBJ1-1, with no clear D. The CDR3 is made up of 13 amino acids. V lost 5 bases to trimming and J lost 1 base, with 8 bases between them. Looked up from germline, CDR1 is SGHTA and CDR2 is FQGTGA. This CDR3 reads CASSAQKNTEAFF. The CDR3 DNA follows: TGTGCCAGCAGCGCACAGAAGAACACTGAAGCTTTCTTT.

This chain joins TRBV2 and TRBJ1-3; the D is unclear. Trimming removed 7 bases from V and 4 bases from J, with 8 bases in between. This CDR3 comprises 12 residues. Looked up from germline, CDR1 is SNHLY and CDR2 is FYNNEI. CDR3 in DNA: TGTGCCAGCAAAGGGTCCGGAAACACCATATATTTT. Translated: CASKGSGNTIYF.

The chain combines TRBV4-1 with TRBJ1-1, with D hard to call. The germline V gene has CDR1 MGHRA and CDR2 YSYEKL. Trimming left V 2 bases short and J 1 base short, with 11 bases between. The CDR3 length is 15 residues. The CDR3 DNA reads as TGCGCCAGCAGCCAAACGGGCCATTCGAACACTGAAGCTTTCTTT. Its protein is CASSQTGHSNTEAFF.

The chain uses TRBV9 and TRBJ1-1, with 8 positions matching TRBD1. Germline values: CDR1 SGDLS, CDR2 YYNGEE. The CDR3 length is 16 residues. After removal of 3 bases from V and 4 bases from J, the junction contained 11 bases not matched to a gene. CDR3 bases: TGTGCCAGCAGCGCCGGGACAGGCTTGCTGGGCACTGAAGCTTTCTTT. Translated, it gives CASSAGTGLLGTEAFF.

The chain uses TRBV5-1 and TRBJ1-4; tentative D call: TRBD1 (5 bases). The CDR3 consists of 15 residues. Trimming removed 4 bases from V and 0 bases from J, with 10 bases in between. Germline CDR1 is SGHRS and CDR2 is YFSETQ. The CDR3 region is CASSPGPPTNEKLFF. The CDR3 nucleotides read TGCGCCAGCAGCCCGGGACCGCCAACTAATGAAAAACTGTTTTTT.

The chain joins TRBV9 to TRBJ1-5; D possibly corresponds to TRBD1 (5 bases). The V end lost 4 bases, the J end lost 7 bases, and 15 bases lay between the germline ends. CDR3 size: 14 residues. From germline, CDR1 is SGDLS and CDR2 YYNGEE. The CDR3 sequence is CASSPSPGGQPQHF. CDR3 nucleotides: TGTGCCAGCAGCCCTAGCCCCGGGGGGCAGCCCCAGCATTTT.

The chain joins TRBV3-1 (or the pseudogene TRBV3-2) to TRBJ2-7; D unclear. The CDR3 spans 15 residues. The V gene's germline CDR1 is LGHDT and CDR2 YNNKEL (reference sequence). V was shortened by 4 bases and J by 1 base, with 14 bases between the two germline ends. CDR3 sequence (DNA): TGTGCCAGCAGCCCTCTGGGCACGAAATCCTACGAGCAGTACTTC. Translation: CASSPLGTKSYEQYF.

J is TRBJ1-1 and V is TRBV30, with D hard to call. The germline V and J ends were trimmed by 0 bases and 4 bases, with 12 bases remaining between them. The V gene's germline CDR1 is GTSNPN and CDR2 SVGIG (reference sequence). There are 14 residues in the CDR3. Written as DNA, the CDR3 is TGTGCCTGGAGTGTACTCGGCGGACTCACTGAAGCTTTCTTT. This encodes CAWSVLGGLTEAFF.

This clone was seen just once. The J gene is TRBJ2-5, the V gene TRBV6-5; a possible D gene is TRBD1 (6 bases). CDR3 length: 14 residues. V shed 4 bases and J shed 7 bases, with 16 bases lying between them. In germline, CDR1 is MNHEY, CDR2 SVGAGI. This chain's CDR3 is CASSSGAWRGTQYF. CDR3 sequence (DNA): TGTGCCAGCAGTTCAGGGGCCTGGCGAGGGACCCAGTACTTC.

The chain recombines TRBV6-5 with TRBJ1-2; D is ambiguous. Per the germline V gene, CDR1 is MNHEY and CDR2 is SVGAGI. Trimming pared 8 bases from V and 8 bases from J, leaving 12 bases between. This CDR3 contains 11 residues. The CDR3 region has the DNA TGTGCCAGCCGCAGCGGGCGGGGCTACACCTTC. Translated, it gives CASRSGRGYTF.

The chain carries TRBV29-1 and TRBJ1-2; TRBD1 matches at 7 bases. J lost 8 bases, V lost 5 bases, and 8 bases had no gene match. In germline, CDR1 is SQVTM, CDR2 ANQGSEA. This CDR3 has 12 amino acids. This CDR3 is CSVNRGSNGYTF. The CDR3 DNA reads as TGCAGCGTTAACAGGGGCTCTAACGGCTACACCTTC.

This rearrangement joins TRBV6-5 to TRBJ2-5, with D perhaps matching TRBD1 (5 bases). With 6 bases removed from V and 2 bases from J, the gap between germline ends came to 10 bases. The germline CDR1 and CDR2 sequences are MNHEY and SVGAGI. The CDR3 sequence is 13 residues long. The CDR3: CASRMTVQETQYF. The CDR3 coding sequence is TGTGCCAGCAGAATGACAGTACAAGAGACCCAGTACTTC.